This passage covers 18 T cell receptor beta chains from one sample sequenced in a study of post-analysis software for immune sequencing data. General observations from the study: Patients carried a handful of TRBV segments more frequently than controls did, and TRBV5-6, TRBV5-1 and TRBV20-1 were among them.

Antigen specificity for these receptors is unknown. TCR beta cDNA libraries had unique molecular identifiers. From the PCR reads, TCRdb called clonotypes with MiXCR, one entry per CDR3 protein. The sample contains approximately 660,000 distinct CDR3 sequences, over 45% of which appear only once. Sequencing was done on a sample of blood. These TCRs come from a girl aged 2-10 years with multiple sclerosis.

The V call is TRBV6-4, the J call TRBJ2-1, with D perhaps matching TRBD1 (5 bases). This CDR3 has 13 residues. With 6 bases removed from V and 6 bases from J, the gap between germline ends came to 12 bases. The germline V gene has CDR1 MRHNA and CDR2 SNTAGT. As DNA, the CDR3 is TGTGCCAGCAGCCCAACAGGTCTCAATGAGCAGTTCTTC. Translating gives CASSPTGLNEQFF.

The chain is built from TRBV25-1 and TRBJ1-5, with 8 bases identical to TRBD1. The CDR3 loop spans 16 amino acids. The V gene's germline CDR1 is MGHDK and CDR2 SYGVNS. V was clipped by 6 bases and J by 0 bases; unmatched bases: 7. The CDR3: CASSGTTGDSNQPQHF. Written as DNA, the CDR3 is TGTGCCAGCAGCGGGACGACAGGGGATAGCAATCAGCCCCAGCATTTT.

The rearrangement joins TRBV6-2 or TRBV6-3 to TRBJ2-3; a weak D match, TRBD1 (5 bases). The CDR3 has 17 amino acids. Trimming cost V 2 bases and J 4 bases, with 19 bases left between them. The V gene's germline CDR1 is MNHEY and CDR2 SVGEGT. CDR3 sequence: CASSYNQKWGASDTQYF. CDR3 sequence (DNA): TGTGCCAGCAGTTACAATCAAAAATGGGGCGCCTCAGATACGCAGTATTTT.

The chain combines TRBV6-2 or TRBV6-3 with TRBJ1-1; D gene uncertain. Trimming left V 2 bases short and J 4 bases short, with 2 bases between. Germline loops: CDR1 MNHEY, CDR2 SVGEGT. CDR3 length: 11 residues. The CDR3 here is CASSYPTEAFF. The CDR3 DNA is TGTGCCAGCAGTTACCCCACTGAAGCTTTCTTT.

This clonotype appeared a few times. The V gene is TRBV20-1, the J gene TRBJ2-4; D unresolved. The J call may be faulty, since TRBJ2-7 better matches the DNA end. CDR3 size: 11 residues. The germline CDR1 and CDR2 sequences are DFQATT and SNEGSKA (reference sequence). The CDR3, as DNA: TGCAGGGCCCAGACCCTCTACGAGCAGTACTTC. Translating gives CRAQTLYEQYF.

The CDR3 DNA reads as TGTGCCAGCAGCTTGGAAAGGGGGGCTGCCCAAGAGACCCAGTACTTC. This encodes CASSLERGAAQETQYF. This chain uses TRBV5-6 with TRBJ2-5, with D tentatively TRBD1 or TRBD2 (6 bases each). The CDR3 covers 16 residues. Germline CDR1 reads SGHDT; CDR2 reads YYEEEE. V was trimmed by 0 bases and J by 1 base, leaving 13 bases between them.

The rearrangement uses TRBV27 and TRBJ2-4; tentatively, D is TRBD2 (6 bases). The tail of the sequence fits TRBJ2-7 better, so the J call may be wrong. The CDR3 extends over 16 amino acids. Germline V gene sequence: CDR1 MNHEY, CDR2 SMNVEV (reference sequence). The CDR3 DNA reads TGTGCCAGCAGTTTAGTGCAGTGGGGGGACCGCTCCGAGCAGTACTTC. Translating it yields CASSLVQWGDRSEQYF.

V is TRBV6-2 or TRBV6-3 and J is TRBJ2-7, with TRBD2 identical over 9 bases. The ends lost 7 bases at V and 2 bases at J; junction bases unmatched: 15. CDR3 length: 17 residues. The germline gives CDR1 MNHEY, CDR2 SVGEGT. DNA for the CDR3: TGTGCCAGCAAGACAAACGCCCTAGCGGGATCGACCTACGAGCAGTACTTC. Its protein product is CASKTNALAGSTYEQYF.

The CDR3 region is CASSQEGEGTGFREQYF. CDR3 coding DNA: TGTGCCAGCAGCCAAGAGGGGGAGGGGACAGGCTTTCGCGAGCAGTACTTC. The V gene is TRBV4-2, the J gene TRBJ2-5; possible D gene TRBD1, 8 bases. Judging by the DNA end, TRBJ2-7 fits better; the J call may be wrong. Per the germline V gene, CDR1 is LGHNA and CDR2 is YNFKEQ. This CDR3 region has 17 residues.

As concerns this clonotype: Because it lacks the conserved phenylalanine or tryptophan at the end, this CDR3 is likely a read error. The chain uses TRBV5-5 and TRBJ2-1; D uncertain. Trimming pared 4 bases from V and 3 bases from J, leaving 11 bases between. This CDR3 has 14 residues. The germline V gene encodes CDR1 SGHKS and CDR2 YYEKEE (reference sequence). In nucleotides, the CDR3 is TGTGCCAGCAGCCCCCCGGACCGCTACAATGAGCAGTTCGTC. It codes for CASSPPDRYNEQFV.

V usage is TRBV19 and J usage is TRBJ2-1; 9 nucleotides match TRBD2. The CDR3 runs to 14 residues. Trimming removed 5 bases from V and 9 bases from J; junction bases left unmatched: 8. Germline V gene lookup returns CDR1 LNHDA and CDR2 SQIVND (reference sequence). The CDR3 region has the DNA TGTGCCAGTAGTCTTAGGACTAGCGTCGGTGAGCAGTTCTTC. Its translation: CASSLRTSVGEQFF.

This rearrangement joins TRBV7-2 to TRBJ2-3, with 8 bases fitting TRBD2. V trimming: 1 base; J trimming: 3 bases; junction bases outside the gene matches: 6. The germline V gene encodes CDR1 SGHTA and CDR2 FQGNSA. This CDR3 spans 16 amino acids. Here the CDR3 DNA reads TGTGCCAGCAGCTTAGTGGCGGGGGGCAAAACAGATACGCAGTATTTT. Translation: CASSLVAGGKTDTQYF.

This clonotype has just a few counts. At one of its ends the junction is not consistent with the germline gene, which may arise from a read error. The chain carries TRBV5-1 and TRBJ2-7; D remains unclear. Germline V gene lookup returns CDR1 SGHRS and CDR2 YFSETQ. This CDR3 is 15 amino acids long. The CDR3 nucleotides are TGTGCCAGCAGCTTAGCTCTGGCAGGATCATACGAGCAGTACTTC. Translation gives CASSLALAGSYEQYF. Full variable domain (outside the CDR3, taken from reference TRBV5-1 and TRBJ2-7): KAGVTQTPRYLIKTRGQQVTLSCSPISGHRSVSWYQQTPGQGLQFLFEYFSETQRNKGNFPGRFSGRQFSNSRSEMNVSTLELGDSALYLCASSLALAGSYEQYFGPGTRLTVT.

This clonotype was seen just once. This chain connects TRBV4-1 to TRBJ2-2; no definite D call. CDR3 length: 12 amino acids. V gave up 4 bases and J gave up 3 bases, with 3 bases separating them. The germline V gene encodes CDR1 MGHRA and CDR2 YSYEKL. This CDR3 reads CASSPDTGELFF. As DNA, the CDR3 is TGCGCCAGCAGCCCAGACACCGGGGAGCTGTTTTTT.

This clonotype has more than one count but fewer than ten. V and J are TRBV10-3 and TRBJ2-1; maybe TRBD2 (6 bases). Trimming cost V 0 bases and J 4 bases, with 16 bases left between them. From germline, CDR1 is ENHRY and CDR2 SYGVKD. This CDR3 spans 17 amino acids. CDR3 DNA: TGTGCCATCAGTGAGTCAGGATACGGGAGTGGGTACAATGAGCAGTTCTTC. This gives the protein CAISESGYGSGYNEQFF.

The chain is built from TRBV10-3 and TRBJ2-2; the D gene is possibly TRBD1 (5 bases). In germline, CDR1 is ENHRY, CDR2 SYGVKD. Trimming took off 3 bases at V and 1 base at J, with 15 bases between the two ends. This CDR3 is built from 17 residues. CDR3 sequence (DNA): TGTGCCATCAGTGACCTAGGGGTCATTTTGAACACCGGGGAGCTGTTTTTT. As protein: CAISDLGVILNTGELFF.

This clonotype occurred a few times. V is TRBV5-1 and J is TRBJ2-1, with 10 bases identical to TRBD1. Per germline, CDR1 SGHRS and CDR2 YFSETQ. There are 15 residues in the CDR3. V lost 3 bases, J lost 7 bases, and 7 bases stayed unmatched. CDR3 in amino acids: CASSSSWTGGNEQFF. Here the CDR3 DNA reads TGCGCCAGCAGCTCCTCCTGGACAGGGGGAAATGAGCAGTTCTTC.

The CDR3 reads CASSSYEVATTDTQYF. The DNA of the CDR3 is TGCGCCAGCAGCAGCTACGAGGTAGCGACCACAGATACGCAGTATTTT. V gene TRBV5-1 combines with J gene TRBJ2-3; tentative D call: TRBD2 (5 bases). Germline CDR1 reads SGHRS; CDR2 reads YFSETQ. The V end lost 4 bases, the J end lost 2 bases, and 17 bases lay between the germline ends. The CDR3 consists of 16 residues.